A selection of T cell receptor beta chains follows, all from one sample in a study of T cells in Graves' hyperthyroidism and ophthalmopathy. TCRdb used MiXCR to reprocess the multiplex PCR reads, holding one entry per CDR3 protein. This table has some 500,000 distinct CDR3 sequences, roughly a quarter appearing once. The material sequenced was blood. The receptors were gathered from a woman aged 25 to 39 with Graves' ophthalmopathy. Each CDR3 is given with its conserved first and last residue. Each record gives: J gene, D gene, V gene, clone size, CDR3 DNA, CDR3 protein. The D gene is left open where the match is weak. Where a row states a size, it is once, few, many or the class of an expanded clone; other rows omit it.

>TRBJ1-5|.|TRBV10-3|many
TGTGCCATCAGTGATCTAAGCCAGGGCGATCAGCCCCAGCATTTT
CAISDLSQGDQPQHF
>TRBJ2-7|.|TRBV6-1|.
TGTGCCAGCAGTCGGACGCTCGGCTACGAGCAGTACTTC
CASSRTLGYEQYF
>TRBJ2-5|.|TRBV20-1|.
TGCAGTGCTAGAGTGGCGGAGACCCAGTACTTC
CSARVAETQYF
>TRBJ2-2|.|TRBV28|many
TGTGCCAGCAGTTTAAATCCCCCGGGACGTAACACCGGGGAGCTGTTTTTT
CASSLNPPGRNTGELFF
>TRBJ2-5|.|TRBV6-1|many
TGTGCCAGCAGAATAGACCGCGCAGAGACCCAGTACTTC
CASRIDRAETQYF
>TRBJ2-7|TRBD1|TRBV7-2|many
TGTGCCAGCAGCTTGCTTGACAGGGGGACCTACGAGCAGTACTTC
CASSLLDRGTYEQYF
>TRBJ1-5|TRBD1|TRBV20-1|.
TGCAGTGCTAGAGCGTGGGGGGACAGGAGTCAGCCCCAGCATTTT
CSARAWGDRSQPQHF
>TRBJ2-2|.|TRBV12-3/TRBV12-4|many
TGTGCCAGCAGATCCAGGCGGGTGGAGAACACCGGGGAGCTGTTTTTT
CASRSRRVENTGELFF
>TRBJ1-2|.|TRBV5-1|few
TGCGCCAGCAGCTTGGACGGCCAGCCTAACTATGGCTACACCTTC
CASSLDGQPNYGYTF
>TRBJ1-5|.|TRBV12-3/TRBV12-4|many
TGTGCCAGCAGTCCAGACAGGCTACGCCAGCCCCAGCATTTT
CASSPDRLRQPQHF
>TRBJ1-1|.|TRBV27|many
TGTGCCAGCAGCTCGGGGGGCTTATCGACTGAAGCTTTCTTT
CASSSGGLSTEAFF
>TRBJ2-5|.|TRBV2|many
TGTGCCAGCAGCGAGACAGAGACCCAGTACTTC
CASSETETQYF
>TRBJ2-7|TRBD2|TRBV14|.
TGTGCCAGCAGCCAAGTGGAGCGGGGAGCGGGCGAGCAGTACTTC
CASSQVERGAGEQYF
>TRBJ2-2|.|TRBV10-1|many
TGCGCCAGCAGTGCAGGGAAAGACGAATACGGGGAGCTGTTTTTT
CASSAGKDEYGELFF
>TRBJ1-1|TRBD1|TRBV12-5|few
TGTGCTAGTGGTTTCGACAGGGAAAGGACTGAAGCTTTCTTT
CASGFDRERTEAFF
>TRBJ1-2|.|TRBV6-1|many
TGTGCCAGCAGCTGGTCCTCTCTAAACTATGGCTACACCTTC
CASSWSSLNYGYTF
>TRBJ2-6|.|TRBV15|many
TGTGCCACCAGCAGAGACAGCTTCTCTGGGGCCAACGTCCTGACTTTC
CATSRDSFSGANVLTF
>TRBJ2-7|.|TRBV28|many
TGTGCCAGCAGTCTACTAAAGACAGGCGGAGACGAGCAGTACTTC
CASSLLKTGGDEQYF
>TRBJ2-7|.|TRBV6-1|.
TGTGCCAGTTCCAACGGGGAAATCTTTGGGTACGAGCAGTACTTC
CASSNGEIFGYEQYF
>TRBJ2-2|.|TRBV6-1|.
TGTGCCAGCAGTGAATGGCTAGAGGGTGACACCGGGGAGCTGTTTTTT
CASSEWLEGDTGELFF
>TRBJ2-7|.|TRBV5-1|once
TGCGCCAGCAGCTTGGAGCCCCACTACGAGCAGTACTTC
CASSLEPHYEQYF
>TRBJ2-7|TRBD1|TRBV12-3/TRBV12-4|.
TGTGCCAGCAGACGCAGGACAGGGAACTACGAGCAGTACTTC
CASRRRTGNYEQYF
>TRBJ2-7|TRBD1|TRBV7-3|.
TGTGCCAGCAGCTCTTATGCGGGACAGGGCTACGAGCAGTACTTC
CASSSYAGQGYEQYF
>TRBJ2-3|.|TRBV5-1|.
TGCGCCAGCAGCCAGCAGGGGAGAAGCACAGATACGCAGTATTTT
CASSQQGRSTDTQYF
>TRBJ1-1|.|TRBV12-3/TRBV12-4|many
TGTGCCAGCAGCCCAGCGGACGGGACGAACACTGAAGCTTTCTTT
CASSPADGTNTEAFF
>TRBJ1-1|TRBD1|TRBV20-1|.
TGCAGTGCTGAATCCGGGACAGCGGTAAACACTGAAGCTTGCTTC
CSAESGTAVNTEACF
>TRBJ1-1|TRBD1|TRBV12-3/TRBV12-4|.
TGTGCCAGCAGCCCTATACGGACAGGGGTAATGAACACTGAAGCTTTCTTT
CASSPIRTGVMNTEAFF
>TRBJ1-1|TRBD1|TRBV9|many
TGTGCCAGCAGCGGTACAGGGGCAGCTGAAGCTTTCTTT
CASSGTGAAEAFF
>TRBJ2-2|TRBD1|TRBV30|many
TGTGCCTGGACCCGACAGGGGGGGACCGGGGAGCTGTTTTTT
CAWTRQGGTGELFF
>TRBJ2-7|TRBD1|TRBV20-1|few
TGCAGTGCTAGAGATGCAAAGGGGGCGTCAACCGAGCAGTACTTC
CSARDAKGASTEQYF
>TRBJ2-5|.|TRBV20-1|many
TGCAGTGCCCTCCCTGGCGGCCAAGAGACCCAGTACTTC
CSALPGGQETQYF
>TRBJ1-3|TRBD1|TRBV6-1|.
TGTGCTAGCAGTAAGCCGGGACAGGTTTTTACCTCTGGAAACACCATATGTTTT
CASSKPGQVFTSGNTICF
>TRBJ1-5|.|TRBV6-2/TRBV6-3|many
TGTGCCAGCAGTTCCAGGGTTGGCAATCAGCCCCAGCATTTT
CASSSRVGNQPQHF
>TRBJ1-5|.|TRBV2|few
TGTGCCAGCAGTGAACCCCATCCGCAACAGCCCCAGCATTTT
CASSEPHPQQPQHF
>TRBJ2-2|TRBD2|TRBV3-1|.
TGTGCCAGCAGCCGTAACCTCGGACTAGCGAACACCGGGGAGCTGTTTTTT
CASSRNLGLANTGELFF
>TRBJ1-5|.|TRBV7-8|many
TGTGCCAGCAGCTTGATAGAGCAGCCCCAGCATTTT
CASSLIEQPQHF
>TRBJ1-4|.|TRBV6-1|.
TGTGCCAGCCGAGAGACTGCTGGCAAGGAAAAACTGTTTTTT
CASRETAGKEKLFF
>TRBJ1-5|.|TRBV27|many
TGTGCCAGCAGTTTATCGGCGGATCATAGCAATCAGCCCCAGCATTTT
CASSLSADHSNQPQHF
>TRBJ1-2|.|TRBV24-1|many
TGTGCCACCAGTGAAAGCCACTATGGCTACACCTTC
CATSESHYGYTF
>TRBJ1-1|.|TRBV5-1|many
TGCGCCAGCAGCCAAGAAGGACGGAACACTGAAGCTTTCTTT
CASSQEGRNTEAFF
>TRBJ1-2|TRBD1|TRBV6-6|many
TGTGCCAGCAGCCGAGGGGGACAGGGAGGACCCAATGGCTACACCTTC
CASSRGGQGGPNGYTF
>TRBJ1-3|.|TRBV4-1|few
TGCGCCAGCAGCCAGGGGGCAGGACCTCGCGGCGGAAACACCATATATTTT
CASSQGAGPRGGNTIYF